One sample yielded the 29 T cell receptor beta chains listed below, sequenced in a study of T-cell reconstitution after alpha-beta-depleted transplantation in children. For TCRbeta, the library was prepared with unique molecular identifiers. MiXCR was run by TCRdb on the PCR reads, yielding one entry per CDR3 protein. The data contain 600,000 to 800,000 distinct CDR3 sequences, around 12% of them singletons. This sample comprised PBMCs, obtained before TCRalphabeta/CD19-depleted stem cell transplant. The receptor source for this set is a girl aged 2 to 9 with congenital amegakaryocytic thrombocytopenia, due to receive a stem cell transplant.

This clonotype was seen a handful of times. The CDR3, as DNA: TGCGCCAGCAGTGATTCCCTATTTAAAACCTACAATGAGCAGTTCTTC. Amino acids: CASSDSLFKTYNEQFF. The rearrangement joins TRBV10-2 to TRBJ2-1; no firm D call. V was pared by 3 bases and J by 2 bases, with 14 bases between. CDR3 size: 16 residues. Germline CDR1 WSHSY, CDR2 SAAADI.

A few counts support this clonotype. The chain has TRBV28 and TRBJ2-1; 8 nucleotides agree with TRBD1. V was pared by 4 bases and J by 2 bases, with 7 bases of the junction left unmatched. Germline CDR1 reads MDHEN; CDR2 reads SYDVKM. The CDR3 consists of 16 residues. The CDR3 is CASSSTGQGAYNEQFF. CDR3 DNA sequence: TGTGCCAGCAGTTCCACAGGACAGGGAGCCTACAATGAGCAGTTCTTC.

In this sample, this clonotype turned up many times. The chain carries TRBV20-1 and TRBJ2-1; D unclear. Germline V CDR1 and CDR2: DFQATT, SNEGSKA (reference sequence). V was trimmed by 6 bases and J by 3 bases, leaving 18 bases between them. The CDR3 covers 15 residues. The CDR3 DNA reads as TGCAGTGCCCTTTCGGACCCCAAGGGCTACAATGAGCAGTTCTTC. This sequence encodes CSALSDPKGYNEQFF.

At least ten counts were recorded for this clonotype. The chain carries TRBV6-1 and TRBJ2-4, with a weak D call TRBD2 (5 bases). V was trimmed by 4 bases and J by 7 bases, leaving 14 bases between them. Germline V CDR1 and CDR2: MNHNS, SASEGT. CDR3 length: 14 residues. CDR3 amino acids: CASSVRGSVNIQYF. CDR3 bases: TGTGCCAGCAGTGTAAGAGGGAGTGTGAACATTCAGTACTTC.

This clonotype occurred a few times. J is TRBJ1-5 and V is TRBV3-1, with D possibly TRBD1 on 6 matching bases. Germline V gene data show CDR1 as LGHDT and CDR2 as YNNKEL (reference sequence). This CDR3 comprises 14 residues. Deletions cut 6 bases from V and 7 bases from J, with 16 bases between. Here the CDR3 DNA reads TGTGCCAGCAGTCGACTGACAGGCGAACAGCCCCAGCATTTT. Translated, it gives CASSRLTGEQPQHF.

The chain employs TRBV6-2 or TRBV6-3 and TRBJ2-1, with 9 bases lining up with TRBD1. V lost 0 bases and J lost 2; bases outside the gene matches: 8. This CDR3 is built from 18 residues. Germline loops: CDR1 MNHEY, CDR2 SVGEGT. The CDR3 DNA reads TGTGCCAGCAGTTACTCGGGGACAGGGTGGCCGCCCTACAATGAGCAGTTCTTC. As protein: CASSYSGTGWPPYNEQFF.

The chain employs TRBV28 and TRBJ2-3, with 7 positions matching TRBD2. Per the germline V gene, CDR1 is MDHEN and CDR2 is SYDVKM. The ends lost 6 bases at V and 3 bases at J; junction bases unmatched: 9. CDR3 length: 15 amino acids. In nucleotides, the CDR3 is TGTGCCAGCAGGACCGGGGAGGGCCTGACAGATACGCAGTATTTT. Its protein is CASRTGEGLTDTQYF.

The gene calls are TRBV6-2 or TRBV6-3 and TRBJ2-6, with D uncertain. Germline CDR1 is MNHEY and CDR2 is SVGEGT. The CDR3 loop spans 14 amino acids. V dropped 4 bases and J dropped 0 bases, with 4 bases sitting between them. CDR3 DNA: TGTGCCAGCAGTTGGAGCTCTGGGGCCAACGTCCTGACTTTC. Its protein is CASSWSSGANVLTF.

This clonotype was seen repeatedly, ten times or more. The V and J genes are TRBV5-1 and TRBJ2-1; TRBD2 aligns across 8 bases. V shed 0 bases and J 7 bases; nucleotides not matched to a gene: 6. From germline, CDR1 is SGHRS and CDR2 YFSETQ. The CDR3 is 15 residues long. The CDR3 bases are TGCGCCAGCAGCTTGGTGTTAGCGGGATCAAATGAGCAGTTCTTC. Translating it yields CASSLVLAGSNEQFF.

This clonotype has a count of ten or more. The chain joins TRBV29-1 to TRBJ2-7; 8 nucleotides agree with TRBD2. Trimming took 1 base from V and 4 from J; bases not matched to a gene: 9. There are 15 residues in the CDR3. CDR1 and CDR2 from the germline V gene are SQVTM and ANQGSEA. CDR3 amino acids: CSVEAEREYYYEQYF. The CDR3 DNA sequence: TGCAGCGTTGAAGCTGAGCGGGAGTACTATTACGAGCAGTACTTC.

The V and J genes are TRBV7-8 and TRBJ2-5, with D possibly TRBD1 on 5 matching bases. This CDR3 comprises 12 residues. V was cut by 3 bases and J by 4 bases, with 6 bases left in between. Germline CDR1 reads SGHVS; CDR2 reads FQNEAQ. CDR3 sequence (DNA): TGTGCCAGCAGCTTTACAGGAGAGACCCAGTACTTC. This codes for CASSFTGETQYF.

The V and J genes are TRBV29-1 and TRBJ2-7; unclear D gene. Germline V gives CDR1 SQVTM, CDR2 ANQGSEA. V dropped 4 bases and J dropped 4 bases, with 14 bases sitting between them. The CDR3 length is 13 residues. Here the CDR3 reads CSVAHRRGYEQYF. CDR3 bases: TGCAGCGTTGCCCACCGCCGAGGATACGAGCAGTACTTC.

The CDR3 DNA is TGCAGTGCGAAAACAGGTTTGCGAGAGACCCAGTACTTC. This translates into CSAKTGLRETQYF. This sequence joins TRBV20-1 and TRBJ2-5, with a possible D match to TRBD1 (5 bases). The CDR3 consists of 13 residues. Germline loops: CDR1 DFQATT, CDR2 SNEGSKA (reference sequence). The V gene lost 6 bases and the J gene lost 4 bases, with 15 bases spanning the gap.

This clonotype was recorded many times. The V gene is TRBV7-2, the J gene TRBJ2-3; weak D call: TRBD2 (6 bases). The CDR3 extends over 15 amino acids. Trimming left V 4 bases short and J 3 bases short, with 14 bases between. CDR1 and CDR2 (germline): SGHTA, FQGNSA. In DNA, the CDR3 is TGTGCCAGCAGCTCCGGGCCGGGAGTAACAGATACGCAGTATTTT. Translation: CASSSGPGVTDTQYF.

This clonotype has a count of ten or more. This chain joins TRBV15 and TRBJ2-4; 8 nucleotides line up with TRBD1. CDR1 LNHNV and CDR2 YYDKDF come from the germline V gene (reference sequence). The CDR3 length is 15 residues. J was trimmed by 6 bases and V by 1 base; bases with no gene match: 5. In DNA, the CDR3 is TGTGCCACCAGCAGAGCCAGGGGGCTTGGAAACATTCAGTACTTC. Its translation: CATSRARGLGNIQYF.

The genes are TRBV5-1 and TRBJ2-1, with TRBD2 as a possible D gene (5 bases). Trimming pared 2 bases from V and 7 bases from J, leaving 10 bases between. Germline-derived CDR1 and CDR2 are SGHRS and YFSETQ. The CDR3 length is 13 residues. CDR3 nucleotides: TGCGCCAGCAGCTTCACTAGTAATAATGAGCAGTTCTTC. This encodes CASSFTSNNEQFF.

In this sample, this clonotype turned up many times. V and J are TRBV29-1 and TRBJ2-2; tentative D call: TRBD1 (6 bases). The ends were cut back, 2 bases at V and 5 bases at J, with 15 bases in the middle. CDR3 length: 15 amino acids. Germline CDR1 SQVTM, CDR2 ANQGSEA. The CDR3 DNA follows: TGCAGCGTTGAACGCAGGACAGCCTCGACCGGGGAGCTGTTTTTT. Amino acid sequence: CSVERRTASTGELFF.

The chain has TRBV28 and TRBJ2-2; maybe TRBD2 (6 bases). The CDR3 length is 16 residues. Trimming took off 5 bases at V and 6 bases at J, with 19 bases between the two ends. Germline loops: CDR1 MDHEN, CDR2 SYDVKM. The CDR3 coding sequence is TGTGCCAGCAGTCTGGACGGGGGAAAGGACGCCGGGGAGCTGTTTTTT. This encodes CASSLDGGKDAGELFF.

The chain couples TRBV5-6 to TRBJ2-7; D is possibly TRBD1 or TRBD2 (5 bases each). The V gene's germline CDR1 is SGHDT and CDR2 YYEEEE. The V and J ends lost 6 bases and 9 bases respectively, with 19 bases between them. There are 13 residues in the CDR3. CDR3 amino acids: CASTKGPQAGQYF. Here the CDR3 DNA reads TGTGCCAGCACCAAGGGACCCCAGGCAGGGCAGTACTTC.

This clonotype appeared many times. The chain employs TRBV10-3 and TRBJ2-7, with TRBD2 matching over 7 bases. The V gene's germline CDR1 is ENHRY and CDR2 SYGVKD. There are 16 residues in the CDR3. Unmatched junction bases numbered 13, after V lost 6 bases and J lost 2 bases. CDR3 coding DNA: TGTGCCATCAGAAAATCTCTAGCGGACACGACCTACGAGCAGTACTTC. It specifies CAIRKSLADTTYEQYF.

There are many counts of this clonotype. The chain uses TRBV5-1 and TRBJ2-1; TRBD2 aligns across 13 bases. V lost 5 bases to trimming and J lost 8 bases; unmatched junction nucleotides: 10. This CDR3 comprises 16 residues. Germline CDR1 is SGHRS and CDR2 is YFSETQ. In nucleotides, the CDR3 is TGCGCCAGCAGTCTGAGACTAGCGGGAGGAAATCATGAGCAGTTCTTC. Translated, it gives CASSLRLAGGNHEQFF.

This clonotype was counted ten times or more. J is TRBJ2-5 and V is TRBV20-1; a possible D gene is TRBD1 (6 bases). The germline CDR1 and CDR2 sequences are DFQATT and SNEGSKA (reference sequence). The CDR3 sequence is 15 residues long. The germline V and J ends were trimmed by 2 bases and 4 bases, with 17 bases remaining between them. Here the CDR3 reads CSARSPDSIGETQYF. DNA of the CDR3: TGCAGTGCTAGAAGTCCGGACAGTATAGGAGAGACCCAGTACTTC.

Many counts were recorded for this clonotype. The V and J genes are TRBV5-1 and TRBJ1-1; D is unresolved. V lost 2 bases and J lost 5, with 10 bases in between. Per the germline V gene, CDR1 is SGHRS and CDR2 is YFSETQ. The CDR3 consists of 13 residues. CDR3 DNA sequence: TGCGCCAGCAGCTTATCGCCGGTGACTGAAGCTTTCTTT. Its protein product is CASSLSPVTEAFF.

This clonotype was detected only a few times. The chain employs TRBV5-1 and TRBJ2-1; D may be TRBD2 (6 bases). Germline lookup yields CDR1 SGHRS and CDR2 YFSETQ. Trimming stripped 5 bases from V and 8 bases from J, with 23 bases between. The CDR3 covers 16 residues. The CDR3 DNA is TGCGCCAGCAGTACCATCGGGGGAGAAAGTTTGGATGAGCAGTTCTTC. It is translated as CASSTIGGESLDEQFF.

At least ten counts were recorded for this clonotype. The rearrangement uses TRBV5-1 and TRBJ1-1, with 9 bases that match TRBD1. Germline CDR1 reads SGHRS; CDR2 reads YFSETQ. This CDR3 spans 15 amino acids. The trim removed 3 bases at V and 1 base at J, leaving 4 bases unmatched. CDR3: CASSWRGQGNTEAFF. The CDR3 DNA is TGCGCCAGCAGCTGGAGGGGACAGGGGAACACTGAAGCTTTCTTT.

The chain is built from TRBV6-1 and TRBJ2-7, with D perhaps matching TRBD1 (6 bases). The germline V and J ends were trimmed by 6 bases and 5 bases, with 14 bases remaining between them. The germline V gene encodes CDR1 MNHNS and CDR2 SASEGT. There are 13 residues in the CDR3. CDR3 coding DNA: TGTGCCAGCAGCGGAACAGGGTACGACGAGCAGTACTTC. Its translation is CASSGTGYDEQYF.

This clonotype was counted at least ten times. The genes are TRBV29-1 and TRBJ2-7; 9 bases match TRBD1. The V gene end was trimmed by 0 bases and the J gene end by 5 bases; junction bases not matched to a gene: 11. CDR1 is SQVTM and CDR2 is ANQGSEA in the germline V gene. The CDR3 is 16 amino acids. The CDR3 loop reads CSVEDRLQGASHEQYF. The CDR3 DNA is TGCAGCGTTGAAGATCGTTTACAGGGGGCTTCCCACGAGCAGTACTTC.

This clonotype came up a few times. CDR3 region: CSVVGETYYNEQFF. DNA of the CDR3: TGCAGCGTTGTAGGGGAAACCTACTACAATGAGCAGTTCTTC. V usage is TRBV29-1 and J usage is TRBJ2-1, with D possibly matching TRBD1 (5 bases). Germline V gene data show CDR1 as SQVTM and CDR2 as ANQGSEA. CDR3 length equals 14 residues. Trimming pared 4 bases from V and 3 bases from J, leaving 13 bases between.

This clonotype was found many times. V usage is TRBV20-1 and J usage is TRBJ2-1, with D possibly being TRBD1 or TRBD2 (5 bases each). Germline assignment: CDR1 DFQATT and CDR2 SNEGSKA (reference sequence). The CDR3 is 12 residues long. With 7 bases removed from V and 4 bases from J, the gap between germline ends came to 11 bases. In DNA form, the CDR3 reads TGCAGTGGCAGGGACGGATACAATGAGCAGTTCTTC. It codes for CSGRDGYNEQFF.